This T cell receptor (beta chain) stems from a study of blood T cell repertoires in COVID-19. Study details: The origin of the acute and convalescent COVID-19 samples was the United States, Italy and Spain. In each case, the material was cDNA or gDNA derived from T cells, B-cell-depleted T cells, or PBMCs.

Profiled with immunoSEQ multiplex PCR; TCRdb holds only in-frame clones, not every one. The sample gives roughly 100,000 clones, over 70% of which show up once; 3.5% to 5% is in the top ten. V lost 5 bases to trimming and J lost 5 bases; unmatched junction nucleotides: 9. CDR3 length: 15 amino acids. Germline V gene data show CDR1 as MRHNA and CDR2 as SNTAGT. Sequenced sample: peripheral blood. The TCR sequence derives from a man between 60 and 70 years old with acute or convalescent COVID-19. The V and J genes are TRBV6-4 and TRBJ2-1, with 7 bases fitting TRBD2. The CDR3 protein is CASSLSGERHNEQFF. The CDR3 DNA reads as TGTGCCAGCAGTCTCAGCGGGGAGAGGCACAATGAGCAGTTCTTC.